The T cell receptor (beta chain) under discussion was sequenced for a study of shared clonotypes between healthy human individuals. This CDR3 comprises 17 residues. Trimming removed 7 bases at V and 5 bases at J, with 26 bases between. Germline loops: CDR1 SGHAT, CDR2 FQNNGV. Using immunoSEQ multiplex PCR, the repertoire was profiled, and TCRdb retains in-frame clones only, with some absent. In the table there are approximately 590,000 clones, around 95% of which are singletons. CD8 cells classed as naive were CD45RO-negative and positively selected for CCR7, excluding terminally differentiated effector memory CD45RA+ cells.

This clonotype was sampled from a woman in her 30s in good health. The J gene is TRBJ2-5, the V gene TRBV11-2; the D gene could be TRBD1 or TRBD2 (5 bases each). The sequenced sample consisted of naive CD8+ T cells sorted from blood. The chain's CDR3 is CASTNFGTSPGAETQYF. CDR3 nucleotides: TGTGCCAGCACCAATTTTGGAACCAGTCCCGGGGCGGAGACCCAGTACTTC.